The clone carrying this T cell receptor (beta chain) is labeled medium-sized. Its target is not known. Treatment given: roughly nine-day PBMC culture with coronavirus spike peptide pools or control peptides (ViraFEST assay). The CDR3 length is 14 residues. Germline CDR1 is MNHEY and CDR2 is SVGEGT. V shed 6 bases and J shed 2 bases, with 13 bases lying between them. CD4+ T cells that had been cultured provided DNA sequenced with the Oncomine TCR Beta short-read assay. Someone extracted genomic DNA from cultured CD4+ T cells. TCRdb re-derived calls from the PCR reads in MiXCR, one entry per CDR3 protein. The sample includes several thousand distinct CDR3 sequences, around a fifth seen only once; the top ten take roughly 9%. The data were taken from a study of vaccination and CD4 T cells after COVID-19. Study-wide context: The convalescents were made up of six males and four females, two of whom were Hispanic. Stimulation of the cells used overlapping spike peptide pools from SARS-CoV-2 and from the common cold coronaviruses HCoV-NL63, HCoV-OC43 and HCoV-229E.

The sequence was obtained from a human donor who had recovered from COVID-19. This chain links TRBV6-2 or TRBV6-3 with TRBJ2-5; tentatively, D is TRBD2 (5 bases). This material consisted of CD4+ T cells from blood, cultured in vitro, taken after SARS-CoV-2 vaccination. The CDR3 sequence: CASRRTASQETQYF. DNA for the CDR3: TGTGCCAGCAGGCGGACTGCGTCACAAGAGACCCAGTACTTC.